This is a list of T cell receptor beta chains from one sample in a study of Graves' ophthalmopathy and Graves' hyperthyroidism. Using its own MiXCR run on the multiplex PCR reads, TCRdb lists one record per CDR3 protein. The sample yields a few hundred thousand distinct CDR3 sequences, approximately 18% seen once. Sequencing was performed on peripheral blood. The source is an adult woman with stable Graves' hyperthyroidism. Both conserved end residues are part of each CDR3. The D gene is left open where the match is weak. The listing skips clone size in some rows; elsewhere it reads once, few, many or a size class.

j_call: TRBJ2-2
d_call: NA
v_call: TRBV27
cdr3_length: 16
clone_size: many
cdr3_aa: CASSLVRTLLAGELFF
cdr3_nt: TGTGCCAGCAGTTTGGTACGGACACTCCTCGCCGGGGAGCTGTTTTTT

j_call: TRBJ2-5
d_call: NA
v_call: TRBV24-1
cdr3_length: 15
clone_size: many
cdr3_aa: CATSDLGIGKETQYF
cdr3_nt: TGTGCCACCAGTGATCTGGGGATCGGAAAAGAGACCCAGTACTTC

j_call: TRBJ1-6
d_call: NA
v_call: TRBV6-1
cdr3_length: 13
clone_size: many
cdr3_aa: CASRDTTNSPLHF
cdr3_nt: TGTGCCAGCAGGGACACGACAAATTCACCCCTCCACTTT

j_call: TRBJ1-2
d_call: NA
v_call: TRBV13
cdr3_length: 15
clone_size: many
cdr3_aa: CASSLYSGGNYGYTF
cdr3_nt: TGTGCCAGCAGCTTATACTCCGGCGGGAACTATGGCTACACCTTC

j_call: TRBJ1-5
d_call: NA
v_call: TRBV20-1
cdr3_length: 14
clone_size: NA
cdr3_aa: CSARIHTANQPQHF
cdr3_nt: TGCAGTGCTAGAATTCACACTGCAAATCAGCCCCAGCATTTT

j_call: TRBJ2-7
d_call: NA
v_call: TRBV6-5
cdr3_length: 16
clone_size: many
cdr3_aa: CASSYSMGRGIYEQYF
cdr3_nt: TGTGCCAGCAGTTACTCGATGGGCAGGGGTATCTACGAGCAGTACTTC

j_call: TRBJ1-1
d_call: NA
v_call: TRBV5-1
cdr3_length: 15
clone_size: many
cdr3_aa: CASSLDQGFDTEAFF
cdr3_nt: TGCGCCAGCAGCTTGGATCAGGGGTTTGATACTGAAGCTTTCTTT

j_call: TRBJ2-7
d_call: NA
v_call: TRBV6-5
cdr3_length: 11
clone_size: many
cdr3_aa: CASSSQFEQYF
cdr3_nt: TGTGCCAGCAGTTCCCAATTCGAGCAGTACTTC

j_call: TRBJ2-5
d_call: NA
v_call: TRBV7-3
cdr3_length: 14
clone_size: many
cdr3_aa: CASSPPALQETQYF
cdr3_nt: TGTGCCAGCAGCCCCCCCGCCCTCCAAGAGACCCAGTACTTC

j_call: TRBJ2-4
d_call: NA
v_call: TRBV6-1
cdr3_length: 17
clone_size: many
cdr3_aa: CASSERDTSLAKNIQYF
cdr3_nt: TGTGCCAGCAGTGAAAGGGACACCTCACTAGCCAAAAACATTCAGTACTTC

j_call: TRBJ2-1
d_call: TRBD2
v_call: TRBV5-1
cdr3_length: 17
clone_size: few
cdr3_aa: CASSLSSGAGGGNEKFF
cdr3_nt: TGCGCCAGCAGCTTGTCCTCCGGGGCGGGAGGAGGGAATGAGAAGTTCTTC

j_call: TRBJ2-7
d_call: NA
v_call: TRBV20-1
cdr3_length: 15
clone_size: NA
cdr3_aa: CSATPALTGAHEQYF
cdr3_nt: TGCAGTGCTACCCCCGCTCTTACGGGTGCCCACGAGCAGTACTTC

j_call: TRBJ1-1
d_call: NA
v_call: TRBV12-3/TRBV12-4
cdr3_length: 14
clone_size: NA
cdr3_aa: CASSLLQLNTEAFF
cdr3_nt: TGTGCCAGCAGTTTATTGCAGCTGAACACTGAAGCTTTCTTT

j_call: TRBJ2-7
d_call: TRBD1
v_call: TRBV28
cdr3_length: 16
clone_size: many
cdr3_aa: CASSFSTGTLIREQYF
cdr3_nt: TGTGCCAGCAGTTTTTCGACAGGGACCTTAATCCGCGAGCAGTACTTC

j_call: TRBJ1-1
d_call: NA
v_call: TRBV7-8
cdr3_length: 13
clone_size: NA
cdr3_aa: CASSLVAYTEAFF
cdr3_nt: TGTGCCAGCAGCTTAGTCGCGTACACTGAAGCTTTCTTT

j_call: TRBJ1-1
d_call: TRBD1
v_call: TRBV28
cdr3_length: 15
clone_size: many
cdr3_aa: CASSPTTGVATEAFF
cdr3_nt: TGTGCCAGCAGCCCGACTACAGGGGTGGCCACTGAAGCTTTCTTT

j_call: TRBJ1-5
d_call: NA
v_call: TRBV12-3/TRBV12-4
cdr3_length: 13
clone_size: many
cdr3_aa: CASRGDMSEPQHF
cdr3_nt: TGTGCCAGCAGGGGAGACATGTCTGAGCCCCAGCATTTT

j_call: TRBJ2-7
d_call: NA
v_call: TRBV20-1
cdr3_length: 13
clone_size: many
cdr3_aa: CSARGRDPYEQYF
cdr3_nt: TGCAGTGCTAGAGGGCGGGACCCCTACGAGCAGTACTTC

j_call: TRBJ1-1
d_call: NA
v_call: TRBV28
cdr3_length: 11
clone_size: NA
cdr3_aa: CASKAGGSPFF
cdr3_nt: TGTGCCAGCAAAGCGGGGGGTTCCCCTTTCTTT

j_call: TRBJ2-2
d_call: TRBD1
v_call: TRBV5-1
cdr3_length: 15
clone_size: many
cdr3_aa: CASSPGDRDTGELFF
cdr3_nt: TGTGCCAGCAGTCCAGGGGACAGGGATACCGGGGAGCTGTTTTTT

j_call: TRBJ2-2
d_call: NA
v_call: TRBV28
cdr3_length: 13
clone_size: many
cdr3_aa: CASIPQNTGELFF
cdr3_nt: TGTGCCAGCATCCCACAGAACACCGGGGAGCTGTTTTTT

j_call: TRBJ2-5
d_call: NA
v_call: TRBV10-2
cdr3_length: 16
clone_size: many
cdr3_aa: CASSESPIGPGETQYF
cdr3_nt: TGCGCCAGCAGTGAGTCTCCAATCGGGCCCGGGGAGACCCAGTACTTC

j_call: TRBJ1-1
d_call: NA
v_call: TRBV28
cdr3_length: 13
clone_size: many
cdr3_aa: CASGGGLFTEAFF
cdr3_nt: TGTGCCAGCGGCGGCGGTTTGTTCACTGAAGCTTTCTTT

j_call: TRBJ2-7
d_call: TRBD2
v_call: TRBV6-4
cdr3_length: 15
clone_size: NA
cdr3_aa: CASSEPFSGNYEQYF
cdr3_nt: TGTGCCAGCAGTGAACCATTTAGCGGGAACTACGAGCAGTACTTC

j_call: TRBJ2-5
d_call: NA
v_call: TRBV5-1
cdr3_length: 15
clone_size: many
cdr3_aa: CASSAGRDQQETQYF
cdr3_nt: TGCGCCAGCAGCGCCGGCCGGGACCAACAAGAGACCCAGTACTTC

j_call: TRBJ1-1
d_call: NA
v_call: TRBV7-8
cdr3_length: 14
clone_size: many
cdr3_aa: CASSLGAGTPEAFF
cdr3_nt: TGTGCCAGCAGCTTAGGGGCAGGGACCCCTGAAGCTTTCTTT

j_call: TRBJ2-5
d_call: NA
v_call: TRBV7-9
cdr3_length: 15
clone_size: many
cdr3_aa: CASSSFFRGRETQYF
cdr3_nt: TGTGCCAGCAGCTCGTTTTTTCGGGGACGAGAGACCCAGTACTTC

j_call: TRBJ2-2
d_call: NA
v_call: TRBV6-2/TRBV6-3
cdr3_length: 14
clone_size: many
cdr3_aa: CASSYRAGAGELFF
cdr3_nt: TGTGCCAGCAGTTACCGCGCAGGGGCCGGGGAGCTGTTTTTT

j_call: TRBJ1-1
d_call: NA
v_call: TRBV3-1
cdr3_length: 19
clone_size: NA
cdr3_aa: CASSQGPPGHTFGNTEAFF
cdr3_nt: TGTGCCAGCAGCCAAGGTCCCCCGGGACATACTTTTGGGAACACTGAAGCTTTCTTT

j_call: TRBJ2-5
d_call: TRBD2
v_call: TRBV12-3/TRBV12-4
cdr3_length: 19
clone_size: many
cdr3_aa: CASSSNVLSGRAEQETQYF
cdr3_nt: TGTGCCAGCAGTTCCAACGTCTTGAGCGGGAGGGCTGAACAAGAGACCCAGTACTTC

j_call: TRBJ1-6
d_call: NA
v_call: TRBV27
cdr3_length: 14
clone_size: many
cdr3_aa: CASRPATTGHTLHF
cdr3_nt: TGTGCCAGCAGACCCGCTACGACAGGACATACCCTCCACTTT

j_call: TRBJ2-5
d_call: NA
v_call: TRBV2
cdr3_length: 23
clone_size: many
cdr3_aa: CASSELCAGMWCWGTSYQETQYF
cdr3_nt: TGTGCCAGCAGTGAATTATGCGCCGGGATGTGGTGTTGGGGAACTTCCTACCAAGAGACCCAGTACTTC

j_call: TRBJ1-3
d_call: NA
v_call: TRBV28
cdr3_length: 13
clone_size: many
cdr3_aa: CASSLSGVNTIYF
cdr3_nt: TGTGCCAGCAGTTTATCAGGGGTGAACACCATATATTTT

j_call: TRBJ2-7
d_call: NA
v_call: TRBV6-1
cdr3_length: 13
clone_size: many
cdr3_aa: CASRDSGLYEQYF
cdr3_nt: TGTGCCAGCAGGGACAGCGGGCTATACGAGCAGTACTTC

j_call: TRBJ2-7
d_call: TRBD2
v_call: TRBV30
cdr3_length: 14
clone_size: many
cdr3_aa: CARSRLATLYEQYF
cdr3_nt: TGTGCCCGGTCCCGACTAGCGACTTTGTACGAGCAGTACTTC

j_call: TRBJ1-5
d_call: TRBD1
v_call: TRBV10-3
cdr3_length: 15
clone_size: many
cdr3_aa: CATTGDRDSNQPQHF
cdr3_nt: TGTGCCACCACAGGGGACCGGGATAGCAATCAGCCCCAGCATTTT

j_call: TRBJ2-7
d_call: NA
v_call: TRBV30
cdr3_length: 14
clone_size: many
cdr3_aa: CAWSSGVESYEQYF
cdr3_nt: TGTGCCTGGAGTTCGGGAGTAGAATCCTACGAGCAGTACTTC

j_call: TRBJ2-6
d_call: NA
v_call: TRBV29-1
cdr3_length: 17
clone_size: many
cdr3_aa: CSVAVGGMSSGANVLTF
cdr3_nt: TGCAGCGTTGCAGTAGGAGGGATGAGCTCTGGGGCCAACGTCCTGACTTTC